A single TCR beta chain is shown here with its context. Antigen unknown. V shed 0 bases and J 6 bases; nucleotides not matched to a gene: 9. Germline V gene lookup returns CDR1 MNHNS and CDR2 SASEGT. There are 16 residues in the CDR3. Genomic DNA per cell subset filled all wells of several immunoSEQ plates. The protocol was immunoSEQ multiplex PCR, while the TCRdb copy is restricted to in-frame clones and leaves out a portion. This table holds more than 2 million clones, approximately 95% found once. These data belong to a study of shared clonotypes between healthy human individuals. Study observations and caveats: The generation probabilities recorded for non-shared clonotypes fell below those of clonotypes shared by all four donors. Sharing across four donors was seen in around 5.1% of naive CD4 clonotypes. Sample collection involved blood only; tissue repertoires are likely different.

The receptor comes from a man younger than 35 in good health. Sequencing was performed on naive CD4+ T cells sorted from blood. Indicated subset: CD45RA+ positively selected. V gene TRBV6-1 combines with J gene TRBJ1-2; TRBD1 matches 8 bases. DNA for the CDR3: TGTGCCAGCAGTGAAGCGCCGGACAGGGTGGGGAATGGCTACACCTTC. Its protein product is CASSEAPDRVGNGYTF.